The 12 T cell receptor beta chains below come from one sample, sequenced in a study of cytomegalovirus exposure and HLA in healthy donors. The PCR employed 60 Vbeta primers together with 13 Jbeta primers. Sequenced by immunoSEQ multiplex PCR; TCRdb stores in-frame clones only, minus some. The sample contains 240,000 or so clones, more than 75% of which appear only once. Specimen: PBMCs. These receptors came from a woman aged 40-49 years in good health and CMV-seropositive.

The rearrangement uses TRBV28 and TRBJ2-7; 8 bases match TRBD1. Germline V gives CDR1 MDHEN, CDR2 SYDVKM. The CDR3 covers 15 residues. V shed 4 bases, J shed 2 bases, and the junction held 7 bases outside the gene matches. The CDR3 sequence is CASSSPSRGPYEQYF. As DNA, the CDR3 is TGTGCCAGCAGTTCACCCAGCAGGGGGCCCTACGAGCAGTACTTC.

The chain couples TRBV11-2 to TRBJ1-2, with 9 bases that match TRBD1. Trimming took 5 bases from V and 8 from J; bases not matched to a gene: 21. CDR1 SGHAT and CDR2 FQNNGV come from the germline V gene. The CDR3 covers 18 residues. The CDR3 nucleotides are TGTGCCAGCAGCCGTCCTTTCATGCGGGACAGGGAGGATAGCGGCTACACCTTC. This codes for CASSRPFMRDREDSGYTF.

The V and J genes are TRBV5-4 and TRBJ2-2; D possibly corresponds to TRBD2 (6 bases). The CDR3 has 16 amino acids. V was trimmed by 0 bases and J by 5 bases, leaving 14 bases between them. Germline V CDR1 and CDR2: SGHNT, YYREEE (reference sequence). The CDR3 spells CASSLAGLAMTGELFF. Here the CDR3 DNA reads TGTGCCAGCAGCTTGGCGGGCCTAGCGATGACCGGGGAGCTGTTTTTT. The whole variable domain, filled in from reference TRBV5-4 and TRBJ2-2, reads ETGVTQSPTHLIKTRGQQVTLRCSSQSGHNTVSWYQQALGQGPQFIFQYYREEENGRGNFPPRFSGLQFPNYSSELNVNALELDDSALYLCASSLAGLAMTGELFFGEGSRLTVL.

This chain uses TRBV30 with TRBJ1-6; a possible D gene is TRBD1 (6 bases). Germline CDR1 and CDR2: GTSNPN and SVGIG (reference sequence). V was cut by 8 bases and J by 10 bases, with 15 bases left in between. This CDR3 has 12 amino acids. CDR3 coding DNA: TGTGCCATAGCTGAGGGGGTATCACCCCTCCACTTT. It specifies CAIAEGVSPLHF.

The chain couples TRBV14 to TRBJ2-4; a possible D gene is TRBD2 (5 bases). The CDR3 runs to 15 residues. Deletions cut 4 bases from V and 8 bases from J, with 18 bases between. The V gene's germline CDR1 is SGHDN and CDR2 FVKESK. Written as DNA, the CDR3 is TGTGCCAGCAGCCCTATAGCGAATAACTTAGACATTCAGTACTTC. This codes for CASSPIANNLDIQYF.

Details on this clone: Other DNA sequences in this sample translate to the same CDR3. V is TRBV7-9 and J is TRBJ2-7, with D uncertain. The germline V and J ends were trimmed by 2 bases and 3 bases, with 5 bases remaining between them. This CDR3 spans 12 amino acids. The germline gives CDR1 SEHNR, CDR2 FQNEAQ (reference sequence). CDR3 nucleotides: TGTGCCAGCAGCTTATCCAGCTACGAGCAGTACTTC. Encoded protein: CASSLSSYEQYF.

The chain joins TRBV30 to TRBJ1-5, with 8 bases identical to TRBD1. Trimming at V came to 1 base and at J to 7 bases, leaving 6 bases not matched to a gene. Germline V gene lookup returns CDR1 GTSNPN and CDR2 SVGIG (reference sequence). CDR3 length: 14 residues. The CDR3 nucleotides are TGTGCCTGGAGTGCCCCCGACAGGGGCCAGCCCCAGCATTTT. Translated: CAWSAPDRGQPQHF. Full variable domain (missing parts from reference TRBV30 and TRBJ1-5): SQTIHQWPATLVQPVGSPLSLECTVEGTSNPNLYWYRQAAGRGLQLLFYSVGIGQISSEVPQNLSASRPQDRQFILSSKKLLLSDSGFYLCAWSAPDRGQPQHFGDGTRLSIL.

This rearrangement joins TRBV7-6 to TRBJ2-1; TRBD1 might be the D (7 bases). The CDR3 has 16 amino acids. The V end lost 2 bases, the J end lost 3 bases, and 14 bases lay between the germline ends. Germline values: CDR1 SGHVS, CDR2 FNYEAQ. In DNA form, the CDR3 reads TGTGCCAGCAGCTTATGGGCAGGGGGGTACTACAATGAGCAGTTCTTC. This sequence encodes CASSLWAGGYYNEQFF.

The CDR3: CASSSGQGFYTEAFF. DNA for the CDR3: TGTGCCAGCAGCTCCGGACAGGGATTTTACACTGAAGCTTTCTTT. The rearrangement uses TRBV5-6 and TRBJ1-1, with 8 bases matching TRBD1. CDR1 is SGHDT and CDR2 is YYEEEE in the germline V gene. J lost 3 bases, V lost 3 bases, and 7 bases had no gene match. The CDR3 covers 15 residues.

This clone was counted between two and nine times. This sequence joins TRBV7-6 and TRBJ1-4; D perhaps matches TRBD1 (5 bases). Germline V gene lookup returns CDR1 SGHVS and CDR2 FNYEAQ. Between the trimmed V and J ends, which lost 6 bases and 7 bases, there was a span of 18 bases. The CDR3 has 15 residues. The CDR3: CASRFRQIKGEKLFF. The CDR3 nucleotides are TGTGCCAGCAGGTTTCGACAGATAAAAGGTGAAAAACTGTTTTTT.

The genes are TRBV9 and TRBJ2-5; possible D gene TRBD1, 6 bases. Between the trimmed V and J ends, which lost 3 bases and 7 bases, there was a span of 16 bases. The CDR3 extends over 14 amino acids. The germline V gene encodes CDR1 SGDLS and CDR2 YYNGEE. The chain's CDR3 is CASSERGSPGTQYF. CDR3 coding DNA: TGTGCCAGCAGCGAGAGGGGGTCTCCGGGGACCCAGTACTTC.

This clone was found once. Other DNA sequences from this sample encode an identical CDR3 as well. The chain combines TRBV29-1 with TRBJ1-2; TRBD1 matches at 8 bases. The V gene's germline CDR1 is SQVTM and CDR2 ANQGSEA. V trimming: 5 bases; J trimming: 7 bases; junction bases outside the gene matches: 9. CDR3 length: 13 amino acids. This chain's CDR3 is CSVTRTGRVGYTF. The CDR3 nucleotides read TGCAGCGTTACCCGGACAGGGAGGGTTGGCTACACCTTC. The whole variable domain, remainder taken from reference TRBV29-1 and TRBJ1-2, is SAVISQKPSRDICQRGTSLTIQCQVDSQVTMMFWYRQQPGQSLTLIATANQGSEATYESGFVIDKFPISRPNLTFSTLTVSNMSPEDSSIYLCSVTRTGRVGYTFGSGTRLTVV.